These 2 T cell receptor beta chains originate from one sample sequenced in a study of glioma-infiltrating T cells (dated by TCRdb to the mid-2010s). TCRdb names Illumina MiSeq as the instrument used. The iRepertoire nested amplicon-rescue multiplex PCR (arm-PCR) platform was used to amplify TCR alpha and beta CDR3 regions from RNA. The public reads were quality trimmed at Q25 with fastp and then assembled into clones with MiXCR by TCRdb, keeping productive beta chains. CDR3 protein sequences are deduplicated, and each keeps its most common genes and DNA. Recorded for this sample are about 380,000 distinct CDR3 sequences; around 38% of them occurred a single time. The top ten clones comprise around 11% of the sample. Material: glioma tissue, nonneoplastic brain tissue, or PBMCs (not recorded which). These TCRs come from a human donor with low-grade glioma or glioblastoma, undergoing nonglioma brain surgery, or in good health (not recorded which).

This clonotype was counted only a few times. This chain links TRBV27 with TRBJ2-2; the match to TRBD2 covers 7 bases. CDR1 MNHEY and CDR2 SMNVEV come from the germline V gene (reference sequence). This CDR3 spans 15 amino acids. V lost 10 bases and J lost 6; bases outside the gene matches: 14. The CDR3 DNA reads TGTGCCACCCTACCCGGACTAGGTCGGTCCGGGGAGCTGTTTTTT. Protein: CATLPGLGRSGELFF.

For this clonotype: Germline and junction disagree at one end, which may indicate a read error. The rearrangement links TRBV20-1 to TRBJ2-7; tentatively, D is TRBD1 (5 bases). Germline loops: CDR1 DFQATT, CDR2 SNEGSKA (reference sequence). The CDR3 has 14 amino acids. CDR3: CSARGRTFFYKQYF. CDR3 in DNA: TGCAGTGCTAGAGGGCGGACATTTTTCTACAAGCAGTACTTC.